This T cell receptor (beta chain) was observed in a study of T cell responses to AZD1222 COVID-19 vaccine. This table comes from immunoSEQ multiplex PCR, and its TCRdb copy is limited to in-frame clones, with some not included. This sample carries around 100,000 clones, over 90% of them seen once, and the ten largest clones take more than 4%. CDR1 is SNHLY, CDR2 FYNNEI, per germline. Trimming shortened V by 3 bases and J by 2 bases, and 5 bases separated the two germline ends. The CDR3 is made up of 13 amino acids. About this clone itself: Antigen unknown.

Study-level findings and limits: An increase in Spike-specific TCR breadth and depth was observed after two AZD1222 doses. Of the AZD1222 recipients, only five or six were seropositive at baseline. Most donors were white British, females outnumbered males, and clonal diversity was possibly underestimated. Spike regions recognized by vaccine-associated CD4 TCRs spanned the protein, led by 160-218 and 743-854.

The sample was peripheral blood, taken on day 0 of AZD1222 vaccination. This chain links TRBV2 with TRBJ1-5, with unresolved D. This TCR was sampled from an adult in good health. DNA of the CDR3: TGTGCCAGCAGTGACGGTGGCAATCAGCCCCAGCATTTT. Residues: CASSDGGNQPQHF.